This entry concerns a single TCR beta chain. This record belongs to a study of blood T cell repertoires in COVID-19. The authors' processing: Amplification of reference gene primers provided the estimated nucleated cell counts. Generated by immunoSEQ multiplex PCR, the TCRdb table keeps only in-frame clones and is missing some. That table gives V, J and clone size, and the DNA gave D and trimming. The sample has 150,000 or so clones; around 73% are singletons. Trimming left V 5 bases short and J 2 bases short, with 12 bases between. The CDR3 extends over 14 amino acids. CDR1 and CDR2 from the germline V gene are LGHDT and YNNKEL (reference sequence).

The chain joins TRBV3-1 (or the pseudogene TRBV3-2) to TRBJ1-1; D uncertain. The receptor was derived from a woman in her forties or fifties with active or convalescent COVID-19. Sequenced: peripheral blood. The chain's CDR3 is CASSVLGRNTEAFF. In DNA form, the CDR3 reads TGTGCCAGCAGCGTTCTGGGCCGAAACACTGAAGCTTTCTTT.